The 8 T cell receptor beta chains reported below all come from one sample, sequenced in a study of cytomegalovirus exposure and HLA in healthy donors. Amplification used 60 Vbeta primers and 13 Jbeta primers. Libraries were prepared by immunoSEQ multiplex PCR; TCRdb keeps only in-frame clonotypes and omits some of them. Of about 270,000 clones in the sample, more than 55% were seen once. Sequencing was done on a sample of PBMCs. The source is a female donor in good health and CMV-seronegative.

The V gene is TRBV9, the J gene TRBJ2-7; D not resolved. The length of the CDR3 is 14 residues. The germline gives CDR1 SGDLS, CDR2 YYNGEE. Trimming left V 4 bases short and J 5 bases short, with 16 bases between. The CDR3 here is CASSPSNAPHEQYF. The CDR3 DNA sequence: TGTGCCAGCAGCCCCAGTAACGCCCCCCACGAGCAGTACTTC.

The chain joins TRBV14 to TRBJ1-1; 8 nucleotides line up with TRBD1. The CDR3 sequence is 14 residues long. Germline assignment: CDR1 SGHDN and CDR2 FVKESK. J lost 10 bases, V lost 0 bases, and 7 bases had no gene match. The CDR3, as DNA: TGTGCCAGCAGCCAAGATTTCAACAGGGGGGCAGCTTTCTTT. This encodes CASSQDFNRGAAFF. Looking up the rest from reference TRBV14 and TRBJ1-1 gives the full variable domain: EAGVTQFPSHSVIEKGQTVTLRCDPISGHDNLYWYRRVMGKEIKFLLHFVKESKQDESGMPNNRFLAERTGGTYSTLKVQPAELEDSGVYFCASSQDFNRGAAFFGQGTRLTVV.

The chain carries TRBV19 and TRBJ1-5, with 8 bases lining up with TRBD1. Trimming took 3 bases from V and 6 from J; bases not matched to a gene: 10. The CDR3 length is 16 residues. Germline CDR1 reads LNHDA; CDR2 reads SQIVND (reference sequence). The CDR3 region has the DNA TGTGCCAGTAGTATGCCCGACAGGGGACTGAGTCAGCCCCAGCATTTT. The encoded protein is CASSMPDRGLSQPQHF.

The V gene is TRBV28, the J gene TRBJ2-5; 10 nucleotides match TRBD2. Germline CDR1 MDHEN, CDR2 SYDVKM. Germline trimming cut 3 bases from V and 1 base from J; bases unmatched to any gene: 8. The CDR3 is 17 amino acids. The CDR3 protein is CASSFPSSGRIQETQYF. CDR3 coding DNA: TGTGCCAGCAGTTTCCCCAGTAGCGGGAGGATCCAAGAGACCCAGTACTTC.

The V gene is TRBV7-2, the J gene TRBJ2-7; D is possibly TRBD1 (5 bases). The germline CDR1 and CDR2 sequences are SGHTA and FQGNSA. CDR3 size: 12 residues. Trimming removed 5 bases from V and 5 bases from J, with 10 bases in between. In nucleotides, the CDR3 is TGTGCCAGCAGCGACCGGACAAACGAGCAGTACTTC. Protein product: CASSDRTNEQYF.

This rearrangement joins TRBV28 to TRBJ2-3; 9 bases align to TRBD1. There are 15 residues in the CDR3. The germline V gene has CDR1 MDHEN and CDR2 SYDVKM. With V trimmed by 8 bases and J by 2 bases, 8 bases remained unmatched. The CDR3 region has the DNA TGTGCCAGCCCCCCCGGGACAGGGTCCACAGATACGCAGTATTTT. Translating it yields CASPPGTGSTDTQYF.

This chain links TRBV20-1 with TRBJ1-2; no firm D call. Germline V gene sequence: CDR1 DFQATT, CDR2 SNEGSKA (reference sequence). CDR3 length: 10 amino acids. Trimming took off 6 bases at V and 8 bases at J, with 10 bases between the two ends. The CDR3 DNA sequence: TGCAGTGCCGTGACAAACGGCTACACCTTC. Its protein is CSAVTNGYTF.

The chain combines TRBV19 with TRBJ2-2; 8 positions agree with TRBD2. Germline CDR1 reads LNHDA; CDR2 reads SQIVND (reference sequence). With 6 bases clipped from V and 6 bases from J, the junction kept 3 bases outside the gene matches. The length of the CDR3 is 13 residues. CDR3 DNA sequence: TGTGCCAGTAGCGAACTAGCGGCCGGGGAGCTGTTTTTT. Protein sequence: CASSELAAGELFF.